This T cell receptor beta chain stems from a study of cytomegalovirus exposure and HLA in healthy donors. The CDR3 consists of 14 residues. The V gene's germline CDR1 is SGHRS and CDR2 YFSETQ. Trimming took 4 bases from V and 2 from J; bases not matched to a gene: 5. Overall study findings and caveats: The authors excluded some V segments, including TRBV6-2 and TRBV6-3, as indistinguishable. About 90% or about 30% of the time was how often most TCR beta V segments were productive, according to an earlier analysis. Later findings reportedly placed an Asian-associated ancestry cluster below the approximately 630-donor mean for N-insertions. Several of the most significant clusters were apparently associated with common viral pathogens in a later analysis.

In its sample, this clone was seen once. Its antigen remains unknown. PCR primers comprised 60 Vbeta and 13 Jbeta primers. Here immunoSEQ multiplex PCR was the method, and the copy in TCRdb shows in-frame clones only, minus some. The sample holds around 210,000 clones, 70% to 85% seen once. The TCR was taken from a man aged 50 to 59 in good health and CMV-seronegative. Sequencing used PBMCs. This chain connects TRBV5-1 to TRBJ2-7; 8 bases match TRBD1. CDR3 DNA sequence: TGCGCCAGCAGCAGGACAGGGCCACCCTACGAGCAGTACTTC. This codes for CASSRTGPPYEQYF.